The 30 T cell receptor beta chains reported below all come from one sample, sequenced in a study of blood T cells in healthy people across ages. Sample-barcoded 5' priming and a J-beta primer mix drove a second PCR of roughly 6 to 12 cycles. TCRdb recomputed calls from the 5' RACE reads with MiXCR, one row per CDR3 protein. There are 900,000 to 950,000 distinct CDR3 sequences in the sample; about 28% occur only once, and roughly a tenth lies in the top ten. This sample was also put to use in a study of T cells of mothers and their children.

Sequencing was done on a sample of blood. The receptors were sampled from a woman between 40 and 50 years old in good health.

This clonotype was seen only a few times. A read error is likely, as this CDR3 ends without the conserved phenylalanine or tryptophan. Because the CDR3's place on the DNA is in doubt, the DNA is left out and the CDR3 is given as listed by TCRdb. CDR3 sequence: CASSFYTLFRDRPFTMSSSS. This chain links TRBV5-1 with TRBJ2-1; TRBD1 is the table's D call and was not checked against the DNA. The V gene's germline CDR1 is SGHRS and CDR2 YFSETQ. The CDR3 has 20 amino acids, counting both end residues.

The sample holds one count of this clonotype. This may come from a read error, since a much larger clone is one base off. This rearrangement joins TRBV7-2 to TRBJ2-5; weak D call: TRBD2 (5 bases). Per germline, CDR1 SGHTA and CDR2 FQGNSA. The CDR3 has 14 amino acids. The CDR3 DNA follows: TGTGCCAACAGCTCCGCGGGTCGAAGGGAGACCCAGTACTTC. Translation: CANSSAGRRETQYF.

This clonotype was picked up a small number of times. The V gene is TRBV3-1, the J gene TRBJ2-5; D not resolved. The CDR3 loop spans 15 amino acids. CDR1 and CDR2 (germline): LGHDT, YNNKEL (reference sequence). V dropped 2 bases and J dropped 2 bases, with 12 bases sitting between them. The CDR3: CASSQKSAEQETQYF. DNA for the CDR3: TGTGCCAGCAGCCAAAAATCTGCAGAACAAGAGACCCAGTACTTC.

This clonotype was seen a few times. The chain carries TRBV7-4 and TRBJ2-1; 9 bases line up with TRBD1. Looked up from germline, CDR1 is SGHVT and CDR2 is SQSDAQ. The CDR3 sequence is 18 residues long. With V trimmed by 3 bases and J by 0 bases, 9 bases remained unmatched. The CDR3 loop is CASSFRDRASSSYNEQFF. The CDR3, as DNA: TGTGCCAGCAGCTTCCGGGACAGGGCCTCCTCCTCCTACAATGAGCAGTTCTTC.

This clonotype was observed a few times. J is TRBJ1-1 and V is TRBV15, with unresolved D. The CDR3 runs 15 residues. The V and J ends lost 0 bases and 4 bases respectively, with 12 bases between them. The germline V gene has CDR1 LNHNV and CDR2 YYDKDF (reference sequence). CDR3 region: CATSRDKGRSTEAFF. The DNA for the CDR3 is TGTGCCACCAGCAGAGATAAGGGCCGGAGCACTGAAGCTTTCTTT.

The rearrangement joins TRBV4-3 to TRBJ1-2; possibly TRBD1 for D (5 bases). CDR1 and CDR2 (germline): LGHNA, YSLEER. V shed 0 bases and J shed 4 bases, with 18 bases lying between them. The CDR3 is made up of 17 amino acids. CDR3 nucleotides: TGCGCCAGCAGCCAAGATTGGGATCCAGGGCTGAGCTATGGCTACACCTTC. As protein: CASSQDWDPGLSYGYTF.

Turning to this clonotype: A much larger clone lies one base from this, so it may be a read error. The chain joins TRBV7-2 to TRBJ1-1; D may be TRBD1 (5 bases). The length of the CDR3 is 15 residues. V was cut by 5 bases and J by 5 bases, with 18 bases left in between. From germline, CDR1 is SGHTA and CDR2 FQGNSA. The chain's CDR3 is CASSPDWGARTEAFF. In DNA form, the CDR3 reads TGTGCCAGCAGCCCCGATTGGGGCGCTCGAACTGAAGCTTTCTTT.

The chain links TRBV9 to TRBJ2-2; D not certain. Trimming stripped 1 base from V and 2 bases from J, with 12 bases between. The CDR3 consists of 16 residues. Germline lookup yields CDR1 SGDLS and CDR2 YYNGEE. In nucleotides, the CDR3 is TGTGCCAGCAGCGTACATTCCGGGCCTAACACCGGGGAGCTGTTTTTT. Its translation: CASSVHSGPNTGELFF. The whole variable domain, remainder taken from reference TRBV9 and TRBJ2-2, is DSGVTQTPKHLITATGQRVTLRCSPRSGDLSVYWYQQSLDQGLQFLIQYYNGEERAKGNILERFSAQQFPDLHSELNLSSLELGDSALYFCASSVHSGPNTGELFFGEGSRLTVL.

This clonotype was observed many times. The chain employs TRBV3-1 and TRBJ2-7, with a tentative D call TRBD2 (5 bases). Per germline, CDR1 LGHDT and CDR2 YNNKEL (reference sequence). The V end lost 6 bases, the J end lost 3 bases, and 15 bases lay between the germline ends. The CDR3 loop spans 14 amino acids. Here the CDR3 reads CASSPRRGDYEQYF. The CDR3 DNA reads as TGTGCCAGCAGTCCTAGACGGGGAGACTACGAGCAGTACTTC.

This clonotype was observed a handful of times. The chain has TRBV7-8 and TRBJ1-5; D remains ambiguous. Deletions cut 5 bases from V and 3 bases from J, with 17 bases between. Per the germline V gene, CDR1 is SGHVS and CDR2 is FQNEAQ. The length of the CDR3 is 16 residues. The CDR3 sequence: CASSHLATSPNQPQHF. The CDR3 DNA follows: TGTGCCAGCAGCCACTTGGCGACTTCACCCAATCAGCCCCAGCATTTT.

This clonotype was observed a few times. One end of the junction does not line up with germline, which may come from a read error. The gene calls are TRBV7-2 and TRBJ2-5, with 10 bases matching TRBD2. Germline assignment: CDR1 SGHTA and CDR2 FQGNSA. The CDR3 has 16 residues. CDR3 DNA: TGTGCCAGCAGCCCACGAGCGGGGGGGGCACAAGAGGCCCAGTACTTC. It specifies CASSPRAGGAQEAQYF.

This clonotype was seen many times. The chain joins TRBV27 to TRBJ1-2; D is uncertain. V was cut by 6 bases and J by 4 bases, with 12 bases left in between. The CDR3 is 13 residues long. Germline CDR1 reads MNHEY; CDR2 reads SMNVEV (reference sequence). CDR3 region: CASSLGVGYGYTF. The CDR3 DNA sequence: TGTGCCAGCAGCTTAGGTGTGGGCTATGGCTACACCTTC.

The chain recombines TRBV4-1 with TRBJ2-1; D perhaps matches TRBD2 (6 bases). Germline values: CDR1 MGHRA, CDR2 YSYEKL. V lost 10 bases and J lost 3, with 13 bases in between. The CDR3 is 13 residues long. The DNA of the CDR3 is TGCGCCACGCGGGAAAGCCTCTACAATGAGCAGTTCTTC. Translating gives CATRESLYNEQFF.

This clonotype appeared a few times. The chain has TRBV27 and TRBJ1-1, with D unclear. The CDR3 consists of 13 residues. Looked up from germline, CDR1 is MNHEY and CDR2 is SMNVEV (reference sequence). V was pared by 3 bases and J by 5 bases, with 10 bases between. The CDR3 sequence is CASSFGERTEAFF. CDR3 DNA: TGTGCCAGCAGTTTTGGGGAGAGGACTGAAGCTTTCTTT.

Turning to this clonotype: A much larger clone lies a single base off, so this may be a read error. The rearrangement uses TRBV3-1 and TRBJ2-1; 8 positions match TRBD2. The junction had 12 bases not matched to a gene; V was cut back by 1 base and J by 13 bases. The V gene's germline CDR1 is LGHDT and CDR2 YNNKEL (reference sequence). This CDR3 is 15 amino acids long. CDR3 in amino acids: CASSQVGGGSETQFF. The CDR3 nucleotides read TGTGCCAGCAGCCAAGTCGGCGGGGGGAGTGAGACCCAGTTCTTC.

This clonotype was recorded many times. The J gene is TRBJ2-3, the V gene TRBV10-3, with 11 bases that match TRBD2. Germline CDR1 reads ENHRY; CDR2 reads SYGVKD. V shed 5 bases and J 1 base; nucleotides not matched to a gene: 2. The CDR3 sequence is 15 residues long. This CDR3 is CAISYSGGGTDTQYF. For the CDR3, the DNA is TGTGCCATCAGTTATAGCGGGGGGGGCACAGATACGCAGTATTTT.

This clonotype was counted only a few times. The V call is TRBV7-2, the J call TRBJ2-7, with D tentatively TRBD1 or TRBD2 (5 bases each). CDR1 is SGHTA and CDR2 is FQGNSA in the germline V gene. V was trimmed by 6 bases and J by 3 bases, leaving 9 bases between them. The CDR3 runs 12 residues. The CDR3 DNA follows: TGTGCCAGCAGGGGGGACCTCTACGAGCAGTACTTC. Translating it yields CASRGDLYEQYF.

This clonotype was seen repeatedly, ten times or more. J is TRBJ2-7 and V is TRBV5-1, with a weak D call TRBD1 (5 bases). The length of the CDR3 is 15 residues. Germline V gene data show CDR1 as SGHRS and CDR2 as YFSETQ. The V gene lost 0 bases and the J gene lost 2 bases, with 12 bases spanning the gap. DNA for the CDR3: TGCGCCAGCAGCTTGGGCCAGGGTGGCACCTACGAGCAGTACTTC. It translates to CASSLGQGGTYEQYF.

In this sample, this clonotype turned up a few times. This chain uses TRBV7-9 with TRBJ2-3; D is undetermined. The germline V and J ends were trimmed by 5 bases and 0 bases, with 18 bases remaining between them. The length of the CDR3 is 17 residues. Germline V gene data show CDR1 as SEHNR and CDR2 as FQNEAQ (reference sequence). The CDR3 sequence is CASSLEVWETSTDTQYF. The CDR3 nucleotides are TGTGCCAGCAGCCTCGAAGTATGGGAAACTAGCACAGATACGCAGTATTTT. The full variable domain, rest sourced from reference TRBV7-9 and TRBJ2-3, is DTGVSQNPRHKITKRGQNVTFRCDPISEHNRLYWYRQTLGQGPEFLTYFQNEAQLEKSRLLSDRFSAERPKGSFSTLEIQRTEQGDSAMYLCASSLEVWETSTDTQYFGPGTRLTVL.

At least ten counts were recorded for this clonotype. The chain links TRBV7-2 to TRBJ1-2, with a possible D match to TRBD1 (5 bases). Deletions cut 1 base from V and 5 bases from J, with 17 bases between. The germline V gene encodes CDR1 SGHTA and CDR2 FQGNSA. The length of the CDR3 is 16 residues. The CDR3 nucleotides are TGTGCCAGCAGCTTAGGGGCTACTAGCAAGGGGTATGGCTACACCTTC. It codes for CASSLGATSKGYGYTF. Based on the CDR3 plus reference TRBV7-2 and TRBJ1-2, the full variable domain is GAGVSQSPSNKVTEKGKDVELRCDPISGHTALYWYRQSLGQGLEFLIYFQGNSAPDKSGLPSDRFSAERTGGSVSTLTIQRTQQEDSAVYLCASSLGATSKGYGYTFGSGTRLTVV.

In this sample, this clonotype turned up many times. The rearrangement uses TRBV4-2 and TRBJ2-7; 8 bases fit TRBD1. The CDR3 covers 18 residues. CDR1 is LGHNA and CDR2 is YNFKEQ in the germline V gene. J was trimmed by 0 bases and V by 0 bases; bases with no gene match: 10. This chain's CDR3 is CASSQDLAGGPSSYEQYF. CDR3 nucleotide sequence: TGTGCCAGCAGCCAAGATTTGGCAGGGGGCCCTAGCTCCTACGAGCAGTACTTC.

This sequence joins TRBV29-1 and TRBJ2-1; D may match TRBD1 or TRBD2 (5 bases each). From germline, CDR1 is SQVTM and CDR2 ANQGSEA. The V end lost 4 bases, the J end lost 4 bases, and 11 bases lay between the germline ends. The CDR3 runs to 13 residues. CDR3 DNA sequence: TGCAGCGTTGTGGCAGGGAGTTACAATGAGCAGTTCTTC. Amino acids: CSVVAGSYNEQFF.

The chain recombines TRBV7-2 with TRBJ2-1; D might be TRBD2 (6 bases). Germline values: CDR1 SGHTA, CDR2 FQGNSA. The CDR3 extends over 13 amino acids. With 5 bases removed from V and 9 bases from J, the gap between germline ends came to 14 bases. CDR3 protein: CASSPPSDLEQFF. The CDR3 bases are TGTGCCAGCAGCCCCCCTAGCGATCTTGAGCAGTTCTTC.

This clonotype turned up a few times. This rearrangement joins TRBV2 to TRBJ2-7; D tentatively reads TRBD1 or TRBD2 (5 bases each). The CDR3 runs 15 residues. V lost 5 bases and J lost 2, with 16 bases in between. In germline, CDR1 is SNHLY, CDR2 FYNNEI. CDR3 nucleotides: TGTGCCAGCAGTCTCGGGACGGAGGACACCTACGAGCAGTACTTC. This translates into CASSLGTEDTYEQYF.

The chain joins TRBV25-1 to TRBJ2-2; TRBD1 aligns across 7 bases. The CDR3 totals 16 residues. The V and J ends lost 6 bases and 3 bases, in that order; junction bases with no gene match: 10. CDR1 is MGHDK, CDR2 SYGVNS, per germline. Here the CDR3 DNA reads TGTGCCAGCAGACCAACAGACAGGGTCGACACCGGGGAGCTGTTTTTT. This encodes CASRPTDRVDTGELFF.

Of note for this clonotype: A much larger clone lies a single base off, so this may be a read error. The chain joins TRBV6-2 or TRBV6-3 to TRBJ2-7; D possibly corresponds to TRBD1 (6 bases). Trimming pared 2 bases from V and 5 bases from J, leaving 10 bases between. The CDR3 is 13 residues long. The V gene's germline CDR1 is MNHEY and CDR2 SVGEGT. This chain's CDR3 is CASSYGGHNEQYF. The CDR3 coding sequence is TGTGCCAGCAGTTACGGGGGCCACAACGAGCAGTACTTC.

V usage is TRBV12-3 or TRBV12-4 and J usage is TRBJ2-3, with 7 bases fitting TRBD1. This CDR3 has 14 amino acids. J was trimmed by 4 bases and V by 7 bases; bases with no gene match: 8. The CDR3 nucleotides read TGTGCCAGCAACGACAGGGCGAGCGCAGATACGCAGTATTTT. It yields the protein CASNDRASADTQYF.

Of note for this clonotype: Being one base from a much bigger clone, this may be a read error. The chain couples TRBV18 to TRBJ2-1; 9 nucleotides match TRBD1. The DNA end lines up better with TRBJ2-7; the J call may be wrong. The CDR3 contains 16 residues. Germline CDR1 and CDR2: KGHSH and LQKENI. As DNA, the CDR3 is TGTGCCAGCTCATTCGGACAGGGGATCTCCTACAATGAGCAGTACTTC. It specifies CASSFGQGISYNEQYF.

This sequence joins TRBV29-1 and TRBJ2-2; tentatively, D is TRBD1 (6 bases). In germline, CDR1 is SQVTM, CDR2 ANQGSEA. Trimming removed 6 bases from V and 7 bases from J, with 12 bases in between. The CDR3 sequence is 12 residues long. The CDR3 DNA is TGCAGCGTGCCACAGGGAAACGGGGAGCTGTTTTTT. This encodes CSVPQGNGELFF.

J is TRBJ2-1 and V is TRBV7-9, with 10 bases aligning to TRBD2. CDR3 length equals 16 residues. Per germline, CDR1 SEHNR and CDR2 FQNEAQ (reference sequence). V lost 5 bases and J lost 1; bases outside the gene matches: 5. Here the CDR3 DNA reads TGTGCCAGCAGCCCCGTAGCGGGGGGTTCCTACAATGAGCAGTTCTTC. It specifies CASSPVAGGSYNEQFF.